This TCR beta chain is from a study of pediatric ulcerative colitis (dated by TCRdb to the late 2010s). Some background on the complete study: More than five ulcerative colitis patients had pancolitis and two had left-sided colitis, with histology consistent with ulcerative colitis in all. Nine newly diagnosed, treatment-naive pediatric ulcerative colitis patients and a few non-IBD control children each provided paired blood and rectal samples. By Pediatric Ulcerative Colitis Activity Index, mild disease was classified in a couple of patients, moderate disease in four and acute severe colitis in three. The study at large found these results: Significantly higher autologous blood-rectal clonal overlap was found in ulcerative colitis patients than in controls, which suggested increased T cell trafficking to inflamed tissue. Controls, mild-moderate and acute severe colitis patients were separated by rectal repertoire features, and reduced rectal diversity due to clonal expansions was observed in acute severe colitis. With only four individuals, the healthy control group was small. T cells from blood may have been included in the rectal pinch biopsies, particularly in patients with overt colitis. A couple of rectal CDR3 clonotypes turned up in every ulcerative colitis patient but in none of the controls. For technical reasons, blood samples from two patients gave substantially fewer templates, and these samples were excluded from the blood-rectal overlap analysis. Repertoires were derived from total lymphocyte DNA, so rare subsets such as regulatory T cells may have patterns not reflected.

CDR1 and CDR2, per the germline V gene (reference sequence), are MNHEY and SMNVEV. Relative to germline, V is 6 bases shorter and J is 2 bases shorter, with 13 bases between their ends. The CDR3 contains 15 residues, cysteine and phenylalanine counted. Only the CDR3 part of the read is kept: 45 bases, read in frame from the first base. Rearranged CDR3 beta regions were amplified from genomic DNA with multiplex V and J primers using the immunoSEQ TRB Survey service. To keep sequencing depth the same across samples, survey-level depth of up to 500,000 reads per sample was applied. The libraries were purified, combined into pools and sequenced with Illumina technology. The source study handled its data this way. Productive clonality, sample overlap, pairwise scatters, CDR3 beta length, V/D/J gene usage and productiveness were assessed with immunoSEQ online tools. Alongside Shannon and Simpson indices, calculated diversity was computed as the number of unique rearrangements divided by total templates, multiplied by 100. Z-score normalized data were analyzed by principal component analysis with the R prcomp function and the ggbiplot package. Blood-rectal clonal overlap within each subject was quantified with Morisita's index. The source is immuneACCESS, and TCRdb retained only in-frame sequences with V and J called. Part of the clones is not carried over; for the studies checked, unresolved V genes explain less than half of this, and the remainder is unexplained. That table supplies the V and J calls and clone size; D and trimming were determined from the DNA. Recorded for this sample are fewer than 30,000 clones; more than 65% of them occurred a single time. Of the sample, roughly 7.8% falls within the top ten clones.

Comment on this clone: There is no known antigen for this receptor. There are no base qualities to consult, and no much larger clone falls within one base.

One to two pinch biopsies were taken from the rectum for research during colonoscopy. Before the diagnostic colonoscopy, none of the ulcerative colitis patients had been given immunosuppressive medication. Rectal biopsies were digested with proteinase K before DNA isolation. The Wizard kit (Promega) was used to extract genomic DNA from the blood and intestinal samples. The sequence was collected from a boy aged 5-17 years with severe ulcerative colitis. Input material: gut tissue. The rearrangement combines TRBV27 with TRBJ2-2; a confident D gene designation cannot be given. In nucleotide form, the sequence is TGTGCCAGCAGCCGACGGACGCAAAACACCGGGGAGCTGTTTTTT. Translated, this gives CASSRRTQNTGELFF.